Listed below are T cell receptor beta chains from one sample, sequenced in a study. One entry per CDR3 protein results from TCRdb running MiXCR on the RT-PCR reads. Here the sample spans 650,000 to 800,000 distinct CDR3 sequences, 12% to 15% being singletons. Sample: memory CD4+ T cells from blood. These receptors were obtained from a female donor in good health, serving as a healthy control. Each CDR3 is given with its conserved first and last residue. The order of the fields is J gene, clone size, D gene, V gene, CDR3 DNA, CDR3 protein. D genes are given only for firm matches. The size of a clone is reported for some rows only, either as once, few or many, or as a class for expanded clones.

J: TRBJ2-1
size: many
D: TRBD1
V: TRBV5-1
DNA: TGCGCCAGCAGATTGGGACAGGGGCCCTACAATGAGCAGTTCTTC
CDR3: CASRLGQGPYNEQFF

J: TRBJ2-3
size: .
D: .
V: TRBV12-3/TRBV12-4
DNA: TGTGCCAGCAGTTTATTCTCCACGGCAGATACGCAGTATTTT
CDR3: CASSLFSTADTQYF

J: TRBJ2-3
size: few
D: .
V: TRBV14
DNA: TGTGCCAGCAGCCGATGGCGGTTCTCTTCTGCTGCCACAGATACGCAGTATTTT
CDR3: CASSRWRFSSAATDTQYF

J: TRBJ1-1
size: .
D: .
V: TRBV2
DNA: TGTGCCAGCGAGAGGGCAGTAGAGACTGAAGCTTTCTTT
CDR3: CASERAVETEAFF

J: TRBJ1-1
size: .
D: .
V: TRBV10-3
DNA: TGTGCCATCGGGTCGGGCAATAAAGCTGAAGCTTTCTTT
CDR3: CAIGSGNKAEAFF

J: TRBJ2-1
size: .
D: .
V: TRBV7-3
DNA: TGTGCCAGCGGGATGAGCCCCGATGAGCAGTTCTTC
CDR3: CASGMSPDEQFF

J: TRBJ1-4
size: .
D: TRBD1
V: TRBV9
DNA: TGTGCCAGCAGCGACCGGACAGGCCTTAATGAAAAACTGTTTTTT
CDR3: CASSDRTGLNEKLFF

J: TRBJ2-1
size: many
D: TRBD1
V: TRBV28
DNA: TGTGCCAGCAGTCCCCGCGGACAGGGTTACAATGAGCAGTTCTTC
CDR3: CASSPRGQGYNEQFF

J: TRBJ2-1
size: many
D: .
V: TRBV7-2
DNA: TGTGCCAGCAGTTGGGGCTACAATGAGCAGTTCTTC
CDR3: CASSWGYNEQFF

J: TRBJ1-3
size: few
D: TRBD1
V: TRBV29-1
DNA: TGCAGCGCCCGGACAGGGACTGGAAACACCATATATTTT
CDR3: CSARTGTGNTIYF

J: TRBJ2-4
size: many
D: TRBD2
V: TRBV28
DNA: TGTGCCAGCAGTTCACTACTAGCGGGAGGGCTGGACATTCAGTACTTC
CDR3: CASSSLLAGGLDIQYF

J: TRBJ1-5
size: few
D: .
V: TRBV20-1
DNA: TGCAGTGCTAGTGGAGGGGCTGGTCAGCCCCAGCATTTT
CDR3: CSASGGAGQPQHF

J: TRBJ1-1
size: .
D: .
V: TRBV6-2/TRBV6-3
DNA: TGTGCCAGCAGGAGTTCGGTTGTGAACACTGAAGCTTTCTTT
CDR3: CASRSSVVNTEAFF

J: TRBJ1-2
size: few
D: TRBD1
V: TRBV24-1
DNA: TGTGCCACCAGTGATAAGAGGGGGCTGGACTATGGCTACACCTTC
CDR3: CATSDKRGLDYGYTF

J: TRBJ2-3
size: .
D: .
V: TRBV21-1
DNA: TGTGCCAGCAGCAAATCCAAGGGACTAGCGTATGATACGCAGTATTTT
CDR3: CASSKSKGLAYDTQYF

J: TRBJ1-2
size: .
D: TRBD1
V: TRBV20-1
DNA: TGCAGTGCCGTAGGGGACAGGGTCCTTCACACCTTC
CDR3: CSAVGDRVLHTF

J: TRBJ2-1
size: .
D: .
V: TRBV11-1
DNA: TGTGCCAGCACCTCGAGGCAGGACGTCTACAATGAGCAGTTCTTC
CDR3: CASTSRQDVYNEQFF

J: TRBJ1-2
size: many
D: .
V: TRBV6-5
DNA: TGTGCCAGCAGTTATGGGCTGGCAGGCAACTATGGCTACACCTTC
CDR3: CASSYGLAGNYGYTF

J: TRBJ1-2
size: many
D: .
V: TRBV4-1
DNA: TGCGCCAGCAGCCAAGATTTCCAGGGCTTAGGCTACACCTTC
CDR3: CASSQDFQGLGYTF

J: TRBJ2-5
size: few
D: .
V: TRBV4-3
DNA: TGCGCCAGCAGCCAAGACCCAGTAAAAGGGGAGACCCAGTACTTC
CDR3: CASSQDPVKGETQYF

J: TRBJ2-1
size: .
D: TRBD2
V: TRBV30
DNA: TGTGCCGCGACTAGCGGGATAGGTTCCTACAATGAGCAGTTCTTC
CDR3: CAATSGIGSYNEQFF

J: TRBJ2-4
size: .
D: .
V: TRBV2
DNA: TGTGCCAGCACCCCTTACGGTACTACACTAGCCAAAAACATTCAGTACTTC
CDR3: CASTPYGTTLAKNIQYF

J: TRBJ2-1
size: .
D: TRBD2
V: TRBV12-3/TRBV12-4
DNA: TGTGCCACCGTAGCGGGAGGGCCTCACAATGAGCAGTTCTTC
CDR3: CATVAGGPHNEQFF

J: TRBJ2-5
size: few
D: .
V: TRBV5-1
DNA: TGCGCCAGCAGTTCCGGGGATTCGGAGACCCAGTACTTC
CDR3: CASSSGDSETQYF

J: TRBJ1-5
size: many
D: .
V: TRBV7-4
DNA: TGTGCCAGCAGCATCACCGGGGTATGGCGTAGCAATCAGCCCCAGCATTTT
CDR3: CASSITGVWRSNQPQHF

J: TRBJ1-1
size: few
D: .
V: TRBV5-1
DNA: TGCGCCAGCAGCTCCGGGTCCTCGAGTAACACTGAAGCTTTCTTT
CDR3: CASSSGSSSNTEAFF

J: TRBJ2-1
size: few
D: TRBD2
V: TRBV15
DNA: TGTGCCACCAGCGCCCGAGCCGGGACTAGCGGTGAGCAGTTCTTC
CDR3: CATSARAGTSGEQFF

J: TRBJ1-5
size: many
D: .
V: TRBV7-8
DNA: TGTGCCAGCAGCTTAGGTGGGGCTGAGAAAAGTAGCAATCAGCCCCAGCATTTT
CDR3: CASSLGGAEKSSNQPQHF

J: TRBJ1-3
size: .
D: .
V: TRBV12-3/TRBV12-4
DNA: TGTGCCAGCAGTTTAAAACAGTCCTCTGGAAACACCATATATTTT
CDR3: CASSLKQSSGNTIYF

J: TRBJ2-3
size: many
D: .
V: TRBV20-1
DNA: TGCAGTGGGTGGCTAGCGATCACAGATACGCAGTATTTT
CDR3: CSGWLAITDTQYF

J: TRBJ1-4
size: .
D: .
V: TRBV10-1
DNA: TGCGCCAGCAGCCGCAGAGGGCTCCGGTCTTATAATGAAAAACTGTTTTTT
CDR3: CASSRRGLRSYNEKLFF

J: TRBJ2-1
size: few
D: .
V: TRBV10-3
DNA: TGTGCCATCAGTGCCGCCGGGGGCTCCTACAATGAGCAGTTCTTC
CDR3: CAISAAGGSYNEQFF

J: TRBJ1-5
size: few
D: .
V: TRBV6-5
DNA: TGTGCCAGCAGCCGAACACTGGTTAGCAATCAGCCCCAGCATTTT
CDR3: CASSRTLVSNQPQHF

J: TRBJ2-3
size: few
D: .
V: TRBV21-1
DNA: TGTGCCAGCAGCAAGACTTCAGATACGCAGTATTTT
CDR3: CASSKTSDTQYF

J: TRBJ1-5
size: .
D: .
V: TRBV28
DNA: TGTGCCAGCAGTTCCGGGACAACGAATCAGCCCCAGCATTTT
CDR3: CASSSGTTNQPQHF

J: TRBJ2-5
size: few
D: TRBD2
V: TRBV20-1
DNA: TGCAGTGCTACTAGCGGGGGACAAGAGACCCAGTACTTC
CDR3: CSATSGGQETQYF

J: TRBJ2-1
size: many
D: .
V: TRBV6-5
DNA: TGTGCCAGCAGCCGGGGACTCCTTTACAATGAGCAGTTCTTC
CDR3: CASSRGLLYNEQFF

J: TRBJ1-2
size: .
D: .
V: TRBV5-5
DNA: TGTGCCAGCAGCGTCGACGCCGGGACTAGTAGCTATGGCTACACCTTC
CDR3: CASSVDAGTSSYGYTF

J: TRBJ2-7
size: .
D: TRBD2
V: TRBV24-1
DNA: TGTGCCACCAGTGGTGTTGAAACAGCGGGAGCCGGCGAGCAGTACTTC
CDR3: CATSGVETAGAGEQYF

J: TRBJ2-3
size: few
D: TRBD1
V: TRBV3-1
DNA: TGTGCCAGCAGCTTACAACAGGGGCGAAGCACAGATACGCAGTATTTT
CDR3: CASSLQQGRSTDTQYF

J: TRBJ2-7
size: .
D: TRBD2
V: TRBV28
DNA: TGTGCCAGCAGTTTTACGGGGGGAGGTTACGAGCAGTACTTC
CDR3: CASSFTGGGYEQYF

J: TRBJ2-2
size: many
D: .
V: TRBV24-1
DNA: TGTGCCACCGGTACCCAGACTAGCACCGGGGAGCTGTTTTTT
CDR3: CATGTQTSTGELFF

J: TRBJ2-5
size: few
D: .
V: TRBV7-6
DNA: TGTGCCAGCAGCCCTCGTCTAGGGGCTCAAGAGACCCAGTACTTC
CDR3: CASSPRLGAQETQYF

J: TRBJ2-1
size: few
D: .
V: TRBV20-1
DNA: TGCAGTGCTAGACCAACTAGCGAGCAGTTCTTC
CDR3: CSARPTSEQFF

J: TRBJ1-1
size: .
D: .
V: TRBV5-1
DNA: TGCGCCAGCAGCTTGGGGGCAGGGTCTGTCACTGAAGCTTTCTTT
CDR3: CASSLGAGSVTEAFF

J: TRBJ2-5
size: .
D: TRBD2
V: TRBV27
DNA: TGTGCCAGCAGTCAAGGGGCACTAGCGGGAGTTTCGGAGACCCAGTACTTC
CDR3: CASSQGALAGVSETQYF

J: TRBJ1-1
size: .
D: .
V: TRBV12-3/TRBV12-4
DNA: TGTGCCAGCAGTTCTTACGAGAACACTGAAGCTTTCTTT
CDR3: CASSSYENTEAFF

J: TRBJ1-3
size: .
D: .
V: TRBV29-1
DNA: TGCAGCGTTTCCCGAGGGGGAGACACCATATATTTT
CDR3: CSVSRGGDTIYF

J: TRBJ2-7
size: many
D: .
V: TRBV12-3/TRBV12-4
DNA: TGTGCCAGCAGTTTCGGGCGGGTCCTGGTTGAGCAGTACTTC
CDR3: CASSFGRVLVEQYF